This TCR beta chain was identified during a study of control samples from healthy donors and cancer patients. Assay used: immunoSEQ multiplex PCR; TCRdb lists only in-frame clones, some missing. The sample has 150,000 or so clones, 85% to 95% seen once. Input material: blood. The source of this sequence is a man aged 40-50 years in good health.

CDR3 bases: TGTGCCAGCAGCCGCAACTTCCCGGGACAGGGTAACTATGGCTACACCTTC. It yields the protein CASSRNFPGQGNYGYTF. The chain couples TRBV7-2 to TRBJ1-2; 9 nucleotides match TRBD1. The germline V gene encodes CDR1 SGHTA and CDR2 FQGNSA. The CDR3 is 17 residues long. The trim removed 5 bases at V and 1 base at J, leaving 11 bases unmatched. Full variable domain (rest looked up from reference TRBV7-2 and TRBJ1-2): GAGVSQSPSNKVTEKGKDVELRCDPISGHTALYWYRQSLGQGLEFLIYFQGNSAPDKSGLPSDRFSAERTGGSVSTLTIQRTQQEDSAVYLCASSRNFPGQGNYGYTFGSGTRLTVV.